Given below is one T cell receptor (beta chain) in context. This CDR3 is built from 16 residues. Germline V gene lookup returns CDR1 LNHDA and CDR2 SQIVND (reference sequence). Trimming removed 6 bases from V and 0 bases from J; junction bases left unmatched: 9. This entry belongs to a study of T cell changes during pregnancy in multiple sclerosis. Profiling relied on immunoSEQ multiplex PCR, and the TCRdb table lists in-frame clones only, not all of them. Of 90,000 to 120,000 clones detected, 85% to 95% appear once; the ten largest clones hold 0.78%. The V and J genes are TRBV19 and TRBJ1-1; 8 positions match TRBD1. The clonotype was recovered from a female donor in good health, enrolled as a control in a pregnancy study. This specimen was peripheral blood, taken in the third trimester of pregnancy. CDR3 sequence reads: CASRYRQGPLNTEAFF. The CDR3 region has the DNA TGTGCCAGTAGATACAGACAGGGGCCGTTGAACACTGAAGCTTTCTTT.